What follows are 6 T cell receptor beta chains derived from one specimen sequenced in a study of glioma-infiltrating T cells. TCR alpha and beta CDR3 regions were amplified from RNA using iRepertoire nested multiplex PCR. One entry per CDR3 protein results from TCRdb running MiXCR on the multiplex PCR reads. The sample holds 84,000 or so distinct CDR3 sequences; about 25% are singletons and the top ten take around 7%. Sequencing was done on a sample of glioma tissue, nonneoplastic brain tissue, or PBMCs (not recorded which). The receptors come from a human donor with low-grade glioma or glioblastoma, undergoing nonglioma brain surgery, or in good health (not recorded which).

This clonotype was observed many times. V and J are TRBV19 and TRBJ2-1; D is ambiguous. The germline V and J ends were trimmed by 5 bases and 0 bases, with 11 bases remaining between them. CDR3 length: 15 amino acids. The germline CDR1 and CDR2 sequences are LNHDA and SQIVND (reference sequence). The CDR3 DNA sequence: TGTGCCAGTAGTCCTCCAGGAAGCTCCTACAATGAGCAGTTCTTC. Translated, it gives CASSPPGSSYNEQFF.

A note on this clonotype: A read error may be the cause here, since a much bigger clone is one base away. The chain couples TRBV3-1 to TRBJ2-5; D unresolved. CDR3 size: 13 residues. CDR1 is LGHDT, CDR2 YNNKEL, per germline (reference sequence). The CDR3 nucleotides are TGTGCCAGCAGCCTGCCGGCCAGAGAGACCCAGAACTTC. Protein product: CASSLPARETQNF.

This clonotype was counted ten times or more. The V call is TRBV6-6, the J call TRBJ2-1; TRBD2 matches 11 bases. The junction had 8 bases not matched to a gene; V was cut back by 2 bases and J by 5 bases. The CDR3 is 17 residues long. The V gene's germline CDR1 is MNHNY and CDR2 SVGAGI (reference sequence). CDR3 residues: CASSYTALAGGNNEQFF. In nucleotides, the CDR3 is TGTGCCAGCAGTTACACCGCCCTAGCGGGAGGAAACAATGAGCAGTTCTTC.

This clonotype came up many times. V gene TRBV11-2 combines with J gene TRBJ1-5, with D uncertain. Trimming left V 0 bases short and J 0 bases short, with 9 bases between. The CDR3 has 16 residues. Germline V gene data show CDR1 as SGHAT and CDR2 as FQNNGV. The CDR3 nucleotides are TGTGCCAGCAGCTTAGATTCCGTGTATAGCAATCAGCCCCAGCATTTT. Residues: CASSLDSVYSNQPQHF.

This clonotype turned up a few times. The V and J genes are TRBV18 and TRBJ1-5; TRBD1 is a possible D gene (5 bases). Germline CDR1 and CDR2: KGHSH and LQKENI. V shed 3 bases and J shed 4 bases, with 7 bases lying between them. This CDR3 has 13 residues. The chain's CDR3 is CASSPTGNQPQHF. The CDR3, as DNA: TGTGCCAGCTCACCTACAGGAAATCAGCCCCAGCATTTT. Variable domain in full (rest from reference TRBV18 and TRBJ1-5): NAGVMQNPRHLVRRRGQEARLRCSPMKGHSHVYWYRQLPEEGLKFMVYLQKENIIDESGMPKERFSAEFPKEGPSILRIQQVVRGDSAAYFCASSPTGNQPQHFGDGTRLSIL.

This clonotype was detected ten times or more. The V and J genes are TRBV20-1 and TRBJ1-3, with D unclear. CDR3 size: 13 residues. Germline values: CDR1 DFQATT, CDR2 SNEGSKA (reference sequence). Trimming removed 3 bases from V and 0 bases from J, with 6 bases in between. CDR3 protein: CSASIGSGNTIYF. The CDR3 bases are TGCAGTGCTAGCATCGGCTCTGGAAACACCATATATTTT.